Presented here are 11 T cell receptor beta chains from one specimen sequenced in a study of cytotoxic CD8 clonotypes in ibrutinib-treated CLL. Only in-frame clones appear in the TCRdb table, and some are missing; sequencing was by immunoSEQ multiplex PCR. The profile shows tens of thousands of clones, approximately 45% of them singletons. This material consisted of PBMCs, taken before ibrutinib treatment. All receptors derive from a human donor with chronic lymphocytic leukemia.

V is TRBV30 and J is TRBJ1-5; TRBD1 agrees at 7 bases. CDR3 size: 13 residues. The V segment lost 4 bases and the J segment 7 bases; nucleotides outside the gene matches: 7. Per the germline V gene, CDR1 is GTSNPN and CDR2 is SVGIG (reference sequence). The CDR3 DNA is TGTGCCTGGAACAGGGGAACGGGACAGCCCCAGCATTTT. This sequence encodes CAWNRGTGQPQHF. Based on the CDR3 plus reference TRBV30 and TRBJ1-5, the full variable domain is SQTIHQWPATLVQPVGSPLSLECTVEGTSNPNLYWYRQAAGRGLQLLFYSVGIGQISSEVPQNLSASRPQDRQFILSSKKLLLSDSGFYLCAWNRGTGQPQHFGDGTRLSIL.

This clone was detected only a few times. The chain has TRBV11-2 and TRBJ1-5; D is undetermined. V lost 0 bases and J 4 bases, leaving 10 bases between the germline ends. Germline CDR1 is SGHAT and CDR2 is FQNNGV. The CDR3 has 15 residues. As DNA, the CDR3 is TGTGCCAGCAGCTTAGAAGCTGGGCCGAATCAGCCCCAGCATTTT. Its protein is CASSLEAGPNQPQHF.

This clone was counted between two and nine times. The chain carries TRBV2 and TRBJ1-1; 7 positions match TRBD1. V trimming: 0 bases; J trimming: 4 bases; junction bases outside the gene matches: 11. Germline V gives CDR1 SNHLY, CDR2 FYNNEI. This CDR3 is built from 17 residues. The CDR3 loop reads CASSEAGTAPWGTEAFF. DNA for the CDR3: TGTGCCAGCAGTGAAGCAGGGACAGCTCCCTGGGGCACTGAAGCTTTCTTT.

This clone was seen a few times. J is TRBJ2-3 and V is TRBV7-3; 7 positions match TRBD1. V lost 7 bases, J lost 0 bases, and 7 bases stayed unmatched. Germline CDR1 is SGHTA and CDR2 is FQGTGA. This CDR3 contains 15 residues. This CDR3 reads CASTKGTASTDTQYF. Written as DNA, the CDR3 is TGTGCCAGCACCAAGGGGACAGCGAGCACAGATACGCAGTATTTT.

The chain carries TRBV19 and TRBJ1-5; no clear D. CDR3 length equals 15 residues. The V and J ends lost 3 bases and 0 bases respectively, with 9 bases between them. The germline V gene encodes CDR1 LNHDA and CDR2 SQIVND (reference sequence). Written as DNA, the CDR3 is TGTGCCAGTAGTATTCCGGGGTATAGCAATCAGCCCCAGCATTTT. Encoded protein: CASSIPGYSNQPQHF.

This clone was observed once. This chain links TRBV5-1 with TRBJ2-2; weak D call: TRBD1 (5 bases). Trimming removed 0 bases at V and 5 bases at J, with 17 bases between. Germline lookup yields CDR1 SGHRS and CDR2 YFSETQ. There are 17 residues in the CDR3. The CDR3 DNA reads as TGCGCCAGCAGCTTGGAAGAAGGCAAAAGGGGTACCGGGGAGCTGTTTTTT. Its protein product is CASSLEEGKRGTGELFF.

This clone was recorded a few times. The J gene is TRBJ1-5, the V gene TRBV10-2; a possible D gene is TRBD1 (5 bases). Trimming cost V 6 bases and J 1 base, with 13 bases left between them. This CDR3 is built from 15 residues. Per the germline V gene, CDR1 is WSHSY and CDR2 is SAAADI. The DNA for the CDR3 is TGCGCCAGCAGCGCGGGGGGTCCCAGCAATCAGCCCCAGCATTTT. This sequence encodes CASSAGGPSNQPQHF.

In DNA, the CDR3 is TGTGCCAGCAGCCAAGCCTGGAGGTCACCCCTCCACTTT. This translates into CASSQAWRSPLHF. The rearrangement joins TRBV7-2 to TRBJ1-6, with unresolved D. Germline V gives CDR1 SGHTA, CDR2 FQGNSA. The CDR3 is 13 residues long. Between the trimmed V and J ends, which lost 5 bases and 10 bases, there was a span of 12 bases.

The CDR3 loop reads CASSDSRGPNNEQFF. The CDR3 region has the DNA TGTGCCAGCAGTGACTCCCGGGGGCCGAACAATGAGCAGTTCTTC. The chain has TRBV6-4 and TRBJ2-1; D possibly uses TRBD1 or TRBD2 (6 bases each). CDR1 is MRHNA, CDR2 SNTAGT, per germline. Deletions cut 0 bases from V and 5 bases from J, with 11 bases between. CDR3 length: 15 residues.

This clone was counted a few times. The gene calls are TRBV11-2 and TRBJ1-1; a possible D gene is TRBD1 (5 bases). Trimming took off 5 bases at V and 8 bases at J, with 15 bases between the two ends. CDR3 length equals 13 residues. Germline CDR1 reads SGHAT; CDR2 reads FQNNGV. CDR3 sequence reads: CASSPIAGTEAFF. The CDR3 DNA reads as TGTGCCAGCAGCCCAATAGCGGGGACGGAAGCTTTCTTT. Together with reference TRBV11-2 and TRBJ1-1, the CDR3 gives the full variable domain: EAGVAQSPRYKIIEKRQSVAFWCNPISGHATLYWYQQILGQGPKLLIQFQNNGVVDDSQLPKDRFSAERLKGVDSTLKIQPAKLEDSAVYLCASSPIAGTEAFFGQGTRLTVV.

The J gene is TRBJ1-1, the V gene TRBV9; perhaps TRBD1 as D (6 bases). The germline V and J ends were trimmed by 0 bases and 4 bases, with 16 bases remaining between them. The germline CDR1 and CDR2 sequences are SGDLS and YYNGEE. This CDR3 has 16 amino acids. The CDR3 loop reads CASSVDPGVQGTEAFF. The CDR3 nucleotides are TGTGCCAGCAGCGTAGACCCAGGGGTACAGGGCACTGAAGCTTTCTTT.